This T cell receptor beta chain was profiled in a study of blood T cell repertoires in COVID-19. With 5 bases clipped from V and 7 bases from J, the junction kept 7 bases outside the gene matches. Germline CDR1 is KGHSH and CDR2 is LQKENI. The CDR3 spans 14 residues. Measured with immunoSEQ multiplex PCR; TCRdb has only the in-frame clones, and not every one. The table includes 150,000 to 200,000 clones, 80% to 90% detected once. Sample: peripheral blood. This TCR came from a man aged 60 to 69 with acute or convalescent COVID-19. The chain joins TRBV18 to TRBJ2-1, with 8 positions matching TRBD2. The CDR3 nucleotides are TGTGCCAGCTCAATGTCCAGCGGGAGAAATGAGCAGTTCTTC. Translated, it gives CASSMSSGRNEQFF.